Shown below are 24 T cell receptor beta chains from a single sample sequenced in a study of Graves' ophthalmopathy and Graves' hyperthyroidism. RNA transcripts served as template for amplifying TCR beta CDR3 sequences. Investigators did first-round RT-PCR with HTBI primers, then second-round multiplex PCR. TCRdb re-analysed the multiplex PCR reads in MiXCR, keeping a single row per CDR3 protein. The sample records 150,000 to 200,000 distinct CDR3 sequences, 30% to 45% being singletons. Material: peripheral blood. The receptors were sampled from a woman between 40 and 55 years old with Graves' ophthalmopathy.

This chain joins TRBV6-2 or TRBV6-3 and TRBJ2-4, with 7 bases aligning to TRBD2. Per germline, CDR1 MNHEY and CDR2 SVGEGT. The V and J ends lost 4 bases and 3 bases, in that order; junction bases with no gene match: 6. This CDR3 region has 15 residues. CDR3 sequence: CASSFGGGGKNIQYF. CDR3 nucleotides: TGTGCCAGCAGTTTCGGCGGGGGAGGCAAAAACATTCAGTACTTC.

This clonotype was seen repeatedly, ten times or more. The gene calls are TRBV28 and TRBJ1-3; 10 bases line up with TRBD1. Trimming at V came to 5 bases and at J to 7 bases, leaving 2 bases not matched to a gene. Germline V gene lookup returns CDR1 MDHEN and CDR2 SYDVKM. This CDR3 contains 13 residues. In DNA form, the CDR3 reads TGTGCCAGCAGTGGGGACAGGGGCAACACCATATATTTT. Translated: CASSGDRGNTIYF.

The table lists this clonotype with many counts. J is TRBJ1-6 and V is TRBV7-3, with D hard to call. The germline V gene encodes CDR1 SGHTA and CDR2 FQGTGA. This CDR3 has 13 amino acids. Trimming removed 8 bases from V and 8 bases from J, with 13 bases in between. CDR3 residues: CASAEQPDSPLHF. CDR3 DNA sequence: TGTGCCAGCGCAGAACAGCCGGATTCACCCCTCCACTTT. Complete variable domain (other parts from reference TRBV7-3 and TRBJ1-6): GAGVSQTPSNKVTEKGKYVELRCDPISGHTALYWYRQSLGQGPEFLIYFQGTGAADDSGLPNDRFFAVRPEGSVSTLKIQRTERGDSAVYLCASAEQPDSPLHFGNGTRLTVT.

This clonotype was recorded many times. CDR3 coding DNA: TGTGCCAGCACCCTCCCGGGGGCTGTAGGTGGCTACACCTTC. Translating it yields CASTLPGAVGGYTF. The J gene is TRBJ1-2, the V gene TRBV28; TRBD1 might be the D (6 bases). CDR1 and CDR2 (germline): MDHEN, SYDVKM. The CDR3 has 14 residues. Between the trimmed V and J ends, which lost 7 bases and 7 bases, there was a span of 19 bases.

This clonotype was seen ten or more times. This chain links TRBV3-1 with TRBJ2-7; the match to TRBD1 covers 8 bases. CDR1 is LGHDT and CDR2 is YNNKEL in the germline V gene (reference sequence). Trimming removed 6 bases from V and 2 bases from J; junction bases left unmatched: 6. The CDR3 loop spans 14 amino acids. The CDR3 here is CASSDDRGTYEQYF. Written as DNA, the CDR3 is TGTGCCAGCAGTGATGACAGGGGTACCTACGAGCAGTACTTC.

This clonotype was seen ten or more times. Here the CDR3 DNA reads TGCAGCGTTGAAGATCACGGGAGAGGGGGCGGCTATGGCTACACCTTC. Translation: CSVEDHGRGGGYGYTF. The V call is TRBV29-1, the J call TRBJ1-2; 7 bases map to TRBD1. V trimming: 0 bases; J trimming: 4 bases; junction bases outside the gene matches: 11. CDR1 and CDR2 (germline): SQVTM, ANQGSEA. CDR3 size: 16 residues.

This clonotype has ten or more counts. J is TRBJ1-5 and V is TRBV24-1; D possibly corresponds to TRBD1 (5 bases). Germline loops: CDR1 KGHDR, CDR2 SFDVKD. The V gene lost 9 bases and the J gene lost 3 bases, with 14 bases spanning the gap. The CDR3 is 14 amino acids. This CDR3 reads CATCGTVDNQPQHF. The DNA of the CDR3 is TGTGCCACCTGCGGGACGGTCGACAATCAGCCCCAGCATTTT.

The J gene is TRBJ1-6, the V gene TRBV20-1; 10 bases match TRBD1. After removal of 3 bases from V and 4 bases from J, the junction contained 3 bases not matched to a gene. The V gene's germline CDR1 is DFQATT and CDR2 SNEGSKA (reference sequence). The CDR3 sequence is 15 residues long. CDR3: CSARTGGVYNSPLHF. For the CDR3, the DNA is TGCAGTGCTAGGACAGGGGGCGTTTATAATTCACCCCTCCACTTT.

The table lists this clonotype with a few counts. The chain couples TRBV6-1 to TRBJ2-5; TRBD1 is a possible D gene (6 bases). V was clipped by 6 bases and J by 1 base, with 15 bases between them. CDR1 and CDR2 (germline): MNHNS, SASEGT. This CDR3 has 15 residues. CDR3 in amino acids: CASRGLTGPQETQYF. CDR3 bases: TGTGCCAGCAGAGGCCTGACAGGACCCCAAGAGACCCAGTACTTC.

This clonotype showed up many times. The chain uses TRBV12-3 or TRBV12-4 and TRBJ2-7, with D possibly being TRBD2 (6 bases). This CDR3 is built from 14 residues. Trimming left V 6 bases short and J 7 bases short, with 19 bases between. The CDR3 DNA reads TGTGCCAGCAGCGGTTTCGGCGGGGCTTCTGAGCAGTACTTC. Translation gives CASSGFGGASEQYF.

In this sample, this clonotype turned up many times. The chain links TRBV7-2 to TRBJ1-1, with D tentatively TRBD1 (6 bases). The germline V gene encodes CDR1 SGHTA and CDR2 FQGNSA. This CDR3 contains 14 residues. Trimming stripped 3 bases from V and 4 bases from J, with 12 bases between. CDR3 in amino acids: CASSFHRVITEAFF. DNA for the CDR3: TGTGCCAGCAGCTTCCACAGGGTTATCACTGAAGCTTTCTTT.

The chain has TRBV12-5 and TRBJ2-5, with D possibly being TRBD1 (5 bases). The CDR3 runs to 12 residues. CDR1 LGHNT and CDR2 FRNRAP come from the germline V gene. The V and J ends lost 3 bases and 6 bases respectively, with 8 bases between them. CDR3 nucleotide sequence: TGTGCTAGTGGTTTAAACAGGAAGACCCAGTACTTC. Residues: CASGLNRKTQYF.

This clonotype was seen ten or more times. CDR3 in amino acids: CASSPTTGGNQPQHF. The CDR3 coding sequence is TGTGCCAGCAGCCCAACGACAGGGGGGAATCAGCCCCAGCATTTT. The genes are TRBV11-2 and TRBJ1-5; TRBD1 matches 9 bases. V shed 5 bases and J 4 bases; nucleotides not matched to a gene: 6. The germline CDR1 and CDR2 sequences are SGHAT and FQNNGV. The CDR3 is made up of 15 amino acids. Variable domain in full (rest from reference TRBV11-2 and TRBJ1-5): EAGVAQSPRYKIIEKRQSVAFWCNPISGHATLYWYQQILGQGPKLLIQFQNNGVVDDSQLPKDRFSAERLKGVDSTLKIQPAKLEDSAVYLCASSPTTGGNQPQHFGDGTRLSIL.

This clonotype was counted at least ten times. This CDR3 is CATSRGQGNQPQHF. The CDR3 nucleotides are TGTGCCACCAGCAGAGGACAGGGTAATCAGCCCCAGCATTTT. The V and J genes are TRBV15 and TRBJ1-5; TRBD1 agrees at 7 bases. CDR1 LNHNV and CDR2 YYDKDF come from the germline V gene (reference sequence). Trimming removed 1 base from V and 4 bases from J; junction bases left unmatched: 1. There are 14 residues in the CDR3.

The V gene is TRBV30, the J gene TRBJ1-5, with D unclear. This CDR3 comprises 15 residues. Germline CDR1 reads GTSNPN; CDR2 reads SVGIG (reference sequence). The V end was cut by 0 bases, the J end by 2 bases, with 11 bases between. CDR3 loop: CAWSVGGKGNQPQHF. The CDR3 region has the DNA TGTGCCTGGAGTGTCGGAGGAAAAGGCAATCAGCCCCAGCATTTT.

This clonotype was counted many times. The V gene is TRBV3-1, the J gene TRBJ2-7; D gene unclear. Per the germline V gene, CDR1 is LGHDT and CDR2 is YNNKEL (reference sequence). V shed 3 bases and J shed 5 bases, with 11 bases lying between them. The CDR3 sequence is 13 residues long. For the CDR3, the DNA is TGTGCCAGCAGCCACGCTGCCACGGACGAGCAGTACTTC. As protein: CASSHAATDEQYF.

This clonotype showed up many times. The chain joins TRBV28 to TRBJ2-7; 10 bases are a match to TRBD1. J lost 1 base, V lost 2 bases, and 2 bases had no gene match. Germline-derived CDR1 and CDR2 are MDHEN and SYDVKM. The CDR3 sequence is 15 residues long. The CDR3 spells CASSLMGQGSYEQYF. CDR3 bases: TGTGCCAGCAGTTTAATGGGACAGGGGTCCTACGAGCAGTACTTC. Looking up the rest from reference TRBV28 and TRBJ2-7 gives the full variable domain: DVKVTQSSRYLVKRTGEKVFLECVQDMDHENMFWYRQDPGLGLRLIYFSYDVKMKEKGDIPEGYSVSREKKERFSLILESASTNQTSMYLCASSLMGQGSYEQYFGPGTRLTVT.

CDR3 loop: CASAGGWTGELFF. The CDR3 DNA sequence: TGTGCTAGTGCGGGTGGGTGGACCGGGGAGCTGTTTTTT. V gene TRBV12-5 combines with J gene TRBJ2-2; D not certain. Germline values: CDR1 LGHNT, CDR2 FRNRAP. Trimming pared 7 bases from V and 5 bases from J, leaving 11 bases between. This CDR3 spans 13 amino acids.

The J gene is TRBJ2-7, the V gene TRBV7-2; D call uncertain. The germline V gene encodes CDR1 SGHTA and CDR2 FQGNSA. Trimming pared 4 bases from V and 3 bases from J, leaving 10 bases between. The CDR3 extends over 13 amino acids. CDR3 sequence (DNA): TGTGCCAGCAGCTCCGCCGTCGGCTACGAGCAGTACTTC. This encodes CASSSAVGYEQYF.

This clonotype was counted at least ten times. This sequence joins TRBV28 and TRBJ2-7; 9 nucleotides match TRBD2. Germline lookup yields CDR1 MDHEN and CDR2 SYDVKM. J gave up 0 bases and V 4 bases, and 7 bases lay outside the gene matches. This CDR3 comprises 16 residues. This chain's CDR3 is CASSSESSGSSYEQYF. The CDR3 bases are TGTGCCAGCAGTTCGGAAAGTAGCGGGAGCTCCTACGAGCAGTACTTC.

This clonotype was seen just once. The chain joins TRBV6-1 to TRBJ2-5, with 12 nucleotides matching TRBD2. There are 16 residues in the CDR3. The trim removed 6 bases at V and 3 bases at J, leaving 8 bases unmatched. Germline assignment: CDR1 MNHNS and CDR2 SASEGT. The chain's CDR3 is CASRTTSGGEKETQYF. The CDR3 DNA follows: TGTGCCAGCAGGACGACTAGCGGGGGAGAGAAAGAGACCCAGTACTTC.

At least ten counts were recorded for this clonotype. A junction end diverges from the germline sequence, so it may reflect a read error. The genes are TRBV2 and TRBJ1-5; TRBD1 is a possible D gene (5 bases). This CDR3 is 13 amino acids long. Germline values: CDR1 SNHLY, CDR2 FYNNEI. The CDR3 loop is CASGEGENQPQHF. The CDR3 coding sequence is TGTGCCAGCGGTGAAGGGGAAAATCAGCCCCAGCATTTT.

CDR3 amino acids: CASSLSPGGQETQYF. For the CDR3, the DNA is TGTGCCAGCAGTCTTTCTCCGGGAGGGCAGGAGACCCAGTACTTC. V usage is TRBV28 and J usage is TRBJ2-5; 8 bases line up with TRBD2. Germline trimming cut 5 bases from V and 5 bases from J; bases unmatched to any gene: 10. CDR1 is MDHEN, CDR2 SYDVKM, per germline. The CDR3 length is 15 residues.

Written as DNA, the CDR3 is TGTGCCAGCAGTCCCCTCGGACAGACATCCTACGAGCAGTACTTC. It encodes CASSPLGQTSYEQYF. V gene TRBV12-3 or TRBV12-4 combines with J gene TRBJ2-7; perhaps TRBD1 as D (6 bases). Trimming took 5 bases from V and 1 from J, leaving 15 bases between them. The CDR3 is 15 residues long.